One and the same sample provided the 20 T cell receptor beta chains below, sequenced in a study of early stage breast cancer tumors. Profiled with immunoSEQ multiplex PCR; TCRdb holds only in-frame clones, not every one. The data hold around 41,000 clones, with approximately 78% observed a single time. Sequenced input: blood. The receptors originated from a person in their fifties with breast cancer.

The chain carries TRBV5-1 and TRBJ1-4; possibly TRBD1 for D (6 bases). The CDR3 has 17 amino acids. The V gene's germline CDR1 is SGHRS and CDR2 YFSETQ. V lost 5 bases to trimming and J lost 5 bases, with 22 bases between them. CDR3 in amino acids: CASSRGGGGPQNEKLFF. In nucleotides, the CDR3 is TGCGCCAGCAGTAGGGGGGGAGGAGGACCTCAAAATGAAAAACTGTTTTTT.

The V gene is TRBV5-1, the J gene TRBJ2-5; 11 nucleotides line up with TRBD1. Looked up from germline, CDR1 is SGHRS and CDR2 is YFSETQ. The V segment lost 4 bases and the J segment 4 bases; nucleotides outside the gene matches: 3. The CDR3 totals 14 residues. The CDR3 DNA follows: TGCGCCAGCAGCCAGGACAGGGGGCGAGAGACCCAGTACTTC. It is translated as CASSQDRGRETQYF.

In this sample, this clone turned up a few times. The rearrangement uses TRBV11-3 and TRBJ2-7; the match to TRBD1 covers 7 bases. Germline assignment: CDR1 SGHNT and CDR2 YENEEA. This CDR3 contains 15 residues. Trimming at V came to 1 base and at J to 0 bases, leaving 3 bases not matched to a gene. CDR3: CASSLAGGTSYEQYF. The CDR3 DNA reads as TGTGCCAGCAGCTTAGCAGGGGGAACCTCCTACGAGCAGTACTTC.

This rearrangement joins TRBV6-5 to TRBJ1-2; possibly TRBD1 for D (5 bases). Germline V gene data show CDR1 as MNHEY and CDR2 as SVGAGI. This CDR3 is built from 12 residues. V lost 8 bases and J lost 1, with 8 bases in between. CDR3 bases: TGTGCCAGCGGGACTTTTAACTATGGCTACACCTTC. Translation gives CASGTFNYGYTF.

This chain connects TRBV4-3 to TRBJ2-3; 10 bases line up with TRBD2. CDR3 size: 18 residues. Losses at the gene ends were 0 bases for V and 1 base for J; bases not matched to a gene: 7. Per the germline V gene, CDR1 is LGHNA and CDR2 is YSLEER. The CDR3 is CASSQEAGSGGGTDTQYF. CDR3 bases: TGCGCCAGCAGCCAAGAAGCGGGGAGCGGGGGGGGCACAGATACGCAGTATTTT.

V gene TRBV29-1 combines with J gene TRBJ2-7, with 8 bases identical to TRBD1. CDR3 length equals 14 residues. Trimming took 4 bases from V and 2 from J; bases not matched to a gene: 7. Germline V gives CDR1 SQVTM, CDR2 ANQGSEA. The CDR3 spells CSVGAGGRAYEQYF. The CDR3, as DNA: TGCAGCGTTGGGGCAGGGGGCCGCGCCTACGAGCAGTACTTC.

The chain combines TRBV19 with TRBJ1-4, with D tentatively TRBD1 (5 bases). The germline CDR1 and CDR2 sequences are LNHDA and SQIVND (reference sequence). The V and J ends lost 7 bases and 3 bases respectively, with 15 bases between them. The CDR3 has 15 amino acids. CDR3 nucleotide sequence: TGTGCCAGTAATGGGCAGGGAAGGGCTAATGAAAAACTGTTTTTT. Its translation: CASNGQGRANEKLFF.

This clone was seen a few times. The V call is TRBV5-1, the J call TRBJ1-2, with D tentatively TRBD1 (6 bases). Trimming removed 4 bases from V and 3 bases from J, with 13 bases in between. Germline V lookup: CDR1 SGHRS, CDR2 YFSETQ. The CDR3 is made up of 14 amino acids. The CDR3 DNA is TGCGCCAGCAGCAAAGGACAGAGTCACTATGGCTACACCTTC. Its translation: CASSKGQSHYGYTF.

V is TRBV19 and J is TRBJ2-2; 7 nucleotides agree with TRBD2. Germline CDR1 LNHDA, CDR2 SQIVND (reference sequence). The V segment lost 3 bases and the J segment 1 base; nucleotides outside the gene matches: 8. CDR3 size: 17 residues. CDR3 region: CASSIIWPSGNTGELFF. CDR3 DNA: TGTGCCAGTAGTATTATTTGGCCTAGCGGGAACACCGGGGAGCTGTTTTTT.

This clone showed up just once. CDR3 loop: CASSQGTGYYEQYV. The CDR3 DNA reads TGTGCCAGCAGCCAGGGGACAGGGTATTACGAGCAGTACGTC. The rearrangement joins TRBV7-2 to TRBJ2-7, with TRBD1 identical over 9 bases. The germline CDR1 and CDR2 sequences are SGHTA and FQGNSA. The CDR3 is 14 amino acids. V lost 5 bases, J lost 4 bases, and 6 bases stayed unmatched.

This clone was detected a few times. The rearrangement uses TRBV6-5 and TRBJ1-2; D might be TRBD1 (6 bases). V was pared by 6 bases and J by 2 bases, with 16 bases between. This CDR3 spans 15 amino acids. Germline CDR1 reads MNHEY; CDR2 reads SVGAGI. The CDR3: CASRTGSVGNYGYTF. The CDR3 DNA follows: TGTGCCAGCAGGACAGGATCAGTGGGGAACTATGGCTACACCTTC.

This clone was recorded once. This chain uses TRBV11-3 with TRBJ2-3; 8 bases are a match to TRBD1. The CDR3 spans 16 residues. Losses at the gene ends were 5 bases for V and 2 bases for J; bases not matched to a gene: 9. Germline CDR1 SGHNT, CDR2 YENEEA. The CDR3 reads CASSAGGQDYTDTQYF. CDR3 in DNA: TGTGCCAGCAGCGCCGGGGGACAGGACTACACAGATACGCAGTATTTT. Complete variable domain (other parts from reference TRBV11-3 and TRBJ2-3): EAGVVQSPRYKIIEKKQPVAFWCNPISGHNTLYWYLQNLGQGPELLIRYENEEAVDDSQLPKDRFSAERLKGVDSTLKIQPAELGDSAVYLCASSAGGQDYTDTQYFGPGTRLTVL.

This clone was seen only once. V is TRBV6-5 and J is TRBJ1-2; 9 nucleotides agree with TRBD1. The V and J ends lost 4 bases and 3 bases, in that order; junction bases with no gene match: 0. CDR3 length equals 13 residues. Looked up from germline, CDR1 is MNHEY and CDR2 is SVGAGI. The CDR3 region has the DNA TGTGCCAGCAGTTGGGACAGGGACTATGGCTACACCTTC. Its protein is CASSWDRDYGYTF.

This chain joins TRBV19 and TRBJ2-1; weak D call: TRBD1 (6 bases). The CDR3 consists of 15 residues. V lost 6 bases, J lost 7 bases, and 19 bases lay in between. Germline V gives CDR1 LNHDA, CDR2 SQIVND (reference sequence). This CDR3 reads CASSFWGLQGNEQFF. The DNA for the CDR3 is TGTGCCAGTAGCTTTTGGGGCCTCCAGGGGAATGAGCAGTTCTTC.

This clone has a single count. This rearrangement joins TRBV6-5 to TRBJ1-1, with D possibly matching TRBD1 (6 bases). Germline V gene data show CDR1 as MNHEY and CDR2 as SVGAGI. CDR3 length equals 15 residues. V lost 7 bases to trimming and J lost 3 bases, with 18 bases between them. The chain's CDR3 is CASTRTGRSDTEAFF. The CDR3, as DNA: TGTGCCAGCACAAGAACAGGGCGGTCGGACACTGAAGCTTTCTTT.

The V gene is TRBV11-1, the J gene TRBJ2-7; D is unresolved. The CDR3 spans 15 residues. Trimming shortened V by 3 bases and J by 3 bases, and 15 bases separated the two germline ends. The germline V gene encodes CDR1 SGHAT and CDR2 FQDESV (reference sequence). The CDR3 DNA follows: TGTGCCAGCAGCTTGGCCTCGATTTCAAGCTACGAGCAGTACTTC. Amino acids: CASSLASISSYEQYF. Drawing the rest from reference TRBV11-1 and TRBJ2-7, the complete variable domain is EAEVAQSPRYKITEKSQAVAFWCDPISGHATLYWYRQILGQGPELLVQFQDESVVDDSQLPKDRFSAERLKGVDSTLKIQPAELGDSAMYLCASSLASISSYEQYFGPGTRLTVT.

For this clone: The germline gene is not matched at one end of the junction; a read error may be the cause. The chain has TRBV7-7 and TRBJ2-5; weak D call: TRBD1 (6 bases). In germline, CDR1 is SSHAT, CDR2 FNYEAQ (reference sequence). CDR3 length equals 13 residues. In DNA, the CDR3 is TGTGCTAGCAGCTTTACAGGGAGCGAGACCCAGTACTTC. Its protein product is CASSFTGSETQYF.

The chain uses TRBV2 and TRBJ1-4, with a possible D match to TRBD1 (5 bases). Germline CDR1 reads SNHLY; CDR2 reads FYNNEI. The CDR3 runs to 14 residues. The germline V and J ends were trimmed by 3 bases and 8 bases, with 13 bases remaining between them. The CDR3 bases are TGTGCCAGCAGTGACGGGGGGTCTCAGGAAAAACTGTTTTTT. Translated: CASSDGGSQEKLFF.

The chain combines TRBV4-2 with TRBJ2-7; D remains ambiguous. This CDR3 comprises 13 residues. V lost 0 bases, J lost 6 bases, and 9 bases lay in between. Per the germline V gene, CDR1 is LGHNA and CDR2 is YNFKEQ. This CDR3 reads CASSQDLVAEQYF. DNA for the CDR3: TGTGCCAGCAGCCAAGACCTAGTGGCCGAGCAGTACTTC.

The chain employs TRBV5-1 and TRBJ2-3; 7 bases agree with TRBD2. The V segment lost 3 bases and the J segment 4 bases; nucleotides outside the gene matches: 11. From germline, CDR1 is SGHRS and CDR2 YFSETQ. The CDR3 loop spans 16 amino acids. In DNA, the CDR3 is TGCGCCAGCAGCTCCCGGAGCGGGGAGGCAGCAGATACGCAGTATTTT. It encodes CASSSRSGEAADTQYF.